This T cell receptor beta chain is from a study of blood T cell repertoires in COVID-19 (dated by TCRdb to the early 2020s). Regarding the research as a whole: Collaborator samples came from the United States, Italy and Spain and covered acute and convalescent phases of COVID-19. The prospective study material was composed of cDNA or gDNA derived from T cells, B-cell-depleted T cells, or PBMCs. Deeply sampled blood TCRbeta repertoires from subjects exposed to, actively infected with, or recovered from COVID-19 were included in the dataset. The repertoires were made available in a free public database intended to serve as a resource for research on the immune response to SARS-CoV-2. Samples came from the ongoing ImmuneRACE study (first 160 participants) plus 1,254 subjects from 6 global collaborators. Sample metadata almost always included a de-identified subject ID, COVID-19 status, age in years and sex. Where available, HLA class I and class II types were obtained from metadata supplied by the sample provider rather than from assay-based typing.

Enrolling through a virtual design, the prospective study's participants ranged in age from roughly 18 to 95 years and lived across about two dozen United States geographic areas. Cohort assignment in the prospective study relied on participant-reported clinical history from a screening survey and a study questionnaire. In the prospective study, whole blood, serum and a nasopharyngeal or oropharyngeal swab were collected from each participant by mobile phlebotomists. Additional blood draws and questionnaires over an approximately two-month period could optionally be provided by prospective study participants. Prospective study blood samples were shipped either frozen or at room temperature before DNA extraction. Overall study results and their limits: How much clinical and demographic metadata was included differed by source and by participant, and the metadata was provided uncurated.

For this clone: Its binding antigen is unknown. Per-nucleotide qualities are absent, and no much larger clonotype sits a single base away.

The immunoSEQ Assay, a bias-controlled multiplex PCR, was used to amplify TCRbeta CDR3 regions from genomic DNA. The paper's data handling went like this. The number of nucleated cells in each sample was estimated from the amplification of reference gene primers within the assay. To quantify the absolute abundance of each unique TCRbeta CDR3 rearrangement, sequence reads were collapsed and filtered. Productive Simpson clonality was computed per sample as the square root of Simpson's diversity index over productive rearrangements. TCRdb provides this immuneACCESS table in a form limited to in-frame rearrangements. Some clones are lacking; in checked studies, under half of them reflect an unresolved V gene, and why the rest are absent is not known. V and J calls and clone size are those listed in that table; D and trimming were worked out from the DNA. Recorded for this sample are under 150,000 clones; roughly four fifths of them occurred a single time. The ten largest clones add up to around 2.4% of the sample.

The sequence was collected from a man in his forties or fifties with acute COVID-19. The sample consisted of PBMCs or T cells enriched from blood (not recorded which).

The CDR3 sequence is CASSLAGLPNTEAFF. DNA sequence: TGCGCCAGCAGCTTGGCCGGACTGCCGAACACTGAAGCTTTCTTT. The sequence is built from TRBV5-1 and TRBJ1-1; the D segment cannot be called with confidence. A distance of 10 bases separates the germline ends of V and J, which lose 0 bases and 1 base respectively. Counted from cysteine to phenylalanine, this CDR3 has 15 amino acids. Only CDR3 DNA is held: 45 bases, read in frame from base 1. CDR1 and CDR2, looked up from the germline V gene, are SGHRS and YFSETQ.